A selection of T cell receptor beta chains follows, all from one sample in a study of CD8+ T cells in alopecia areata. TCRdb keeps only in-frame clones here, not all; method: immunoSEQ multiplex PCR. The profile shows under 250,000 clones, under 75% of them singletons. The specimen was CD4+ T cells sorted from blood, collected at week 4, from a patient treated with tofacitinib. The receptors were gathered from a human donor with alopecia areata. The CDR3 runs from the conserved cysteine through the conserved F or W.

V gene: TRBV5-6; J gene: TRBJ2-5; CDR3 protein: CASRQGIRKETQYF
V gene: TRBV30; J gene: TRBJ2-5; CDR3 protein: CAWTPTEPGDQETQYF
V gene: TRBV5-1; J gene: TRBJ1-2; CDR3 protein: CASSLEQGNKNYGYTF
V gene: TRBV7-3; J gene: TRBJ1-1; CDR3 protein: CASSSRRSTEAFF
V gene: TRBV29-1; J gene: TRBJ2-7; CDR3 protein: CSVALHSAHEQYF
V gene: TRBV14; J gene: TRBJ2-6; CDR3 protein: CASSQVSNVLTF
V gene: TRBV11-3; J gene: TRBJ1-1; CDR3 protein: CASSLGSANTEAFF
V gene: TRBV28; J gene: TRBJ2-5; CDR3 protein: CASSLHTGTGAQYF
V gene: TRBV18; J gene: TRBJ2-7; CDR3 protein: CASSPRQGQASYEQYF
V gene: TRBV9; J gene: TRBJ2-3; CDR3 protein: CASSLPAGRTADTQYF
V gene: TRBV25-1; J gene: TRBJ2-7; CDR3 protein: CASSQGAPYEQYF
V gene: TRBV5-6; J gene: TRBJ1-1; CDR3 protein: CASRRELNTEAFF
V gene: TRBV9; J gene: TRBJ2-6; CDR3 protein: CASSPSSSGANVLTF
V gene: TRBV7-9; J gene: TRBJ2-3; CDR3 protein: CASTIELAGGLEDTQYF
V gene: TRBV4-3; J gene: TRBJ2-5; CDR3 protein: CASSQDPLARETQYF
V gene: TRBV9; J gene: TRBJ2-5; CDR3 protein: CASRAGTGQETQYF
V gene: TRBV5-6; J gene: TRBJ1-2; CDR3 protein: CASSRPDSYGYTF
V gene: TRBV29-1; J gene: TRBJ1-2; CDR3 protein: CSVERDTPNRGYTF
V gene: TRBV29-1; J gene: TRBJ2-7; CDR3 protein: CSVTEQAYEQYF
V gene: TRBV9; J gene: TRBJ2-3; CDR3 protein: CASSTQSGVMYTQYF
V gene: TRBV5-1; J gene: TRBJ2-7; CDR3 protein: CASSLGNRAEQYF
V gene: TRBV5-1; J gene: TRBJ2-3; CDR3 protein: CASNEPTDTQYF
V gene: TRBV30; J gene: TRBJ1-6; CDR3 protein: CAWRASRQGRHSPLHF
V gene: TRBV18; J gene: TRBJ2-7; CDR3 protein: CASSIDRYKQYF
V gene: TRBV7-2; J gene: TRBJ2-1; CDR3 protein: CASSLALLSGGYYNEQFF
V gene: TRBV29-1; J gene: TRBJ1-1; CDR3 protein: CSVVGRTGNTEAFF
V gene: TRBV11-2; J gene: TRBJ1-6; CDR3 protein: CASSLQGQGNSPLHF
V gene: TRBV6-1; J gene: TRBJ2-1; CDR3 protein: CASSGRSSYNEQFF